This T cell receptor beta chain was documented in a study of Ad26.COV2.S vaccination and SARS-CoV-2 variants. Study information: The authors gave Ad26.COV2.S intramuscularly, either once or twice 56 days apart. General study findings and limits: The breadth of spike-specific CD8+ and CD4+ T cell responses after vaccination was reportedly substantial. People given the vaccine had a wider spike-specific TCR breadth than placebo recipients did.

Described treatment: 15 to 20 received Ad26.COV2.S at low or high dose, single or two shots; five or six received placebo; per-sample allocation not given. Sampling took place 63 days after the first vaccine or placebo injection. The individual, an adult aged 18-55 years, was a donor in Boston. Profiled with immunoSEQ multiplex PCR; TCRdb holds only in-frame clones, not every one. Here the sample spans a few hundred thousand clones, around 87% being singletons. With regard to this clone: Its specificity is unknown.

V was clipped by 3 bases and J by 6 bases, with 12 bases between them. Germline V gene data show CDR1 as SGHTA and CDR2 as FQGNSA. This CDR3 has 14 amino acids. The receptor was derived from a person aged 18-60 years who received the Ad26.COV2.S COVID-19 vaccine or a placebo. The chain is built from TRBV7-2 and TRBJ1-5; possible D gene TRBD1, 5 bases. The material was peripheral blood, obtained in a trial of Ad26.COV2.S vaccine versus placebo. CDR3 region: CASSFRGGGQPQHF. In nucleotides, the CDR3 is TGTGCCAGCAGCTTTCGGGGCGGGGGTCAGCCCCAGCATTTT. Variable domain in full (rest from reference TRBV7-2 and TRBJ1-5): GAGVSQSPSNKVTEKGKDVELRCDPISGHTALYWYRQSLGQGLEFLIYFQGNSAPDKSGLPSDRFSAERTGGSVSTLTIQRTQQEDSAVYLCASSFRGGGQPQHFGDGTRLSIL.